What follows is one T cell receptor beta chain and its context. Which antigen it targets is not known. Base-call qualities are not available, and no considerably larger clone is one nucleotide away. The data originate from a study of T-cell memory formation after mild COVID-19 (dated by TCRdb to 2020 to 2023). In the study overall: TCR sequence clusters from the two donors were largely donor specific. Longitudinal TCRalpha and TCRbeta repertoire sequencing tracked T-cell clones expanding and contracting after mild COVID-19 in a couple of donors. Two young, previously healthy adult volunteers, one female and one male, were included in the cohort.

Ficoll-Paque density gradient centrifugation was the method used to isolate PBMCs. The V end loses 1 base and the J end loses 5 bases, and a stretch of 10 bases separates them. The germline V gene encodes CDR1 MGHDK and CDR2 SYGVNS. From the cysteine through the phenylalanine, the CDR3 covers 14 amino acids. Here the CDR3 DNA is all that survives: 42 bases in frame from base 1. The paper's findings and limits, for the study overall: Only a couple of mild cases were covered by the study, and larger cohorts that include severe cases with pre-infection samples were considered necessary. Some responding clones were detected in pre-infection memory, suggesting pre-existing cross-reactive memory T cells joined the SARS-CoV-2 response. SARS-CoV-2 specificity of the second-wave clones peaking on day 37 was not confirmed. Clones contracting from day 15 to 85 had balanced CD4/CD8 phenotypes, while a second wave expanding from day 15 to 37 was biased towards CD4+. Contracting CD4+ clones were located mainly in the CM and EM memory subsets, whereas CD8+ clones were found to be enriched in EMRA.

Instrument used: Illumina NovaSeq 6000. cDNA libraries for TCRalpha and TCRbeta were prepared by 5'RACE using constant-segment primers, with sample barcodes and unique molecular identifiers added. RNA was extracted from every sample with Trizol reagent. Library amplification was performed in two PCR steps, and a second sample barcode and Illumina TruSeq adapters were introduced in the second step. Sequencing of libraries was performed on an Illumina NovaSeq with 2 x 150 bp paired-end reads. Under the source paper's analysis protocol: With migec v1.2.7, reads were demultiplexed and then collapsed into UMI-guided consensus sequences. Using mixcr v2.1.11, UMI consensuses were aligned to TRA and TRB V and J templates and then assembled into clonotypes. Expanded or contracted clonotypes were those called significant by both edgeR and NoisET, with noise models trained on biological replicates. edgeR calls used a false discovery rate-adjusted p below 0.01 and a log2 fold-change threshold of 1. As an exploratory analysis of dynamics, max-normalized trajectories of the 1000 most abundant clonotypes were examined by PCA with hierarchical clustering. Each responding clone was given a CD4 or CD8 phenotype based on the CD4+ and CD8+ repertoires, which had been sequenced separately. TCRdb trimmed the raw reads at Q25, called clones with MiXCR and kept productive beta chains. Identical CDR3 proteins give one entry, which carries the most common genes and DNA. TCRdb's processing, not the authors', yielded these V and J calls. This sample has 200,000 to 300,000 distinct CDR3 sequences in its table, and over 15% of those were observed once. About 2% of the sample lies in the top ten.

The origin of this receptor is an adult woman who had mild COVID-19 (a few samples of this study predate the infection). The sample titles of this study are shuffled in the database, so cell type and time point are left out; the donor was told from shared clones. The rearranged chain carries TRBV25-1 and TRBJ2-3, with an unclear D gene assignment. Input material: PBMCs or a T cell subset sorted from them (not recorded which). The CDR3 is CASSESPQVDTQYF. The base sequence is TGTGCCAGCAGTGAATCACCCCAAGTAGATACGCAGTATTTT.